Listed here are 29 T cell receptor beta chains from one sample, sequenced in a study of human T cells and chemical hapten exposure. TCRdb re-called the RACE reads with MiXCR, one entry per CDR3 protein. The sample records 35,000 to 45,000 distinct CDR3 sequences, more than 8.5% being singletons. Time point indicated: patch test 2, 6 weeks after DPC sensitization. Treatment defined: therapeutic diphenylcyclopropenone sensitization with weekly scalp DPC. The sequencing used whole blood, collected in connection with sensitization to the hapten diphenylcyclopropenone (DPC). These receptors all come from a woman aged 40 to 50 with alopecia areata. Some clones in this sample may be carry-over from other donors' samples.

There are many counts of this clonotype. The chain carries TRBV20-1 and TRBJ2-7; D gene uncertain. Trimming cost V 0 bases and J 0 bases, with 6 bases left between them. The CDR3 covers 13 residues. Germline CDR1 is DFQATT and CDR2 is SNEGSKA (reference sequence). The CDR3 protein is CSARDKGSYEQYF. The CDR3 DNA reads TGCAGTGCTAGAGACAAGGGCTCCTACGAGCAGTACTTC.

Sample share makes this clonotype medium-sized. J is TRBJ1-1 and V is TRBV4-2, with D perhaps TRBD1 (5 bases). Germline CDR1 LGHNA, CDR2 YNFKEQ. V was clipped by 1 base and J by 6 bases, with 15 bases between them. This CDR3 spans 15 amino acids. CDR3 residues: CASSQVPGGTAEAFF. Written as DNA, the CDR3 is TGTGCCAGCAGCCAAGTCCCGGGGGGGACTGCTGAAGCTTTCTTT.

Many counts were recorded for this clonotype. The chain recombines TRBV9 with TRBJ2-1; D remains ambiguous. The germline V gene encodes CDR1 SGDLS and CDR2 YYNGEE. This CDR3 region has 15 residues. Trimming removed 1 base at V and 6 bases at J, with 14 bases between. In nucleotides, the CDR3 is TGTGCCAGCAGCGTATCACCCGTTCGGGCCAATGAGCAGTTCTTC. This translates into CASSVSPVRANEQFF.

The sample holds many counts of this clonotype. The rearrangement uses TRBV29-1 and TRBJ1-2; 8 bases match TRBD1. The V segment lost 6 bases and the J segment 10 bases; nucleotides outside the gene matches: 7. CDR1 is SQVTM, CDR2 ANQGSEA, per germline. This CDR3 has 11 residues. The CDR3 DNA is TGCAGCGTAGGACAGGGAGGGGACTACACCTTC. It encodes CSVGQGGDYTF.

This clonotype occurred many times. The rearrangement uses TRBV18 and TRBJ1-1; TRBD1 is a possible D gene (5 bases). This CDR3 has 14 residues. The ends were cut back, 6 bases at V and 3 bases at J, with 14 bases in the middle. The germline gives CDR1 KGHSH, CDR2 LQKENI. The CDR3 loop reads CASSRKGYDTEAFF. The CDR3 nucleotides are TGTGCCAGCTCGCGGAAGGGGTACGACACTGAAGCTTTCTTT.

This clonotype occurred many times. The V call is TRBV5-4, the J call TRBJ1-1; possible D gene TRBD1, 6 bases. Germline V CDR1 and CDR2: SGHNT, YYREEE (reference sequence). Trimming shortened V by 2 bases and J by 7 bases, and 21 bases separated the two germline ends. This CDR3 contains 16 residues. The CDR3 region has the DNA TGTGCCAGCAGCTTTGGGGGCGGCAGGGGAAGGAATGAAGCTTTCTTT. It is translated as CASSFGGGRGRNEAFF.

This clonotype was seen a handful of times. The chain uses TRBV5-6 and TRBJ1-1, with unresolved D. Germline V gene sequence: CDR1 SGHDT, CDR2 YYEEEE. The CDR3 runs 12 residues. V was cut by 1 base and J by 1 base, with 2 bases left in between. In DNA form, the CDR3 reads TGTGCCAGCAGCTTGTGGAACACTGAAGCTTTCTTT. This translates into CASSLWNTEAFF. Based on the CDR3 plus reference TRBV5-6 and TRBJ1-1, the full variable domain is DAGVTQSPTHLIKTRGQQVTLRCSPKSGHDTVSWYQQALGQGPQFIFQYYEEEERQRGNFPDRFSGHQFPNYSSELNVNALLLGDSALYLCASSLWNTEAFFGQGTRLTVV.

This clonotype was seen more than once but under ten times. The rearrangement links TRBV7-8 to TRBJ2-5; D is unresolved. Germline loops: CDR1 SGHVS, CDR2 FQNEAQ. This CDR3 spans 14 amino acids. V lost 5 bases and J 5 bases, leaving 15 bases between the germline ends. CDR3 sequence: CASSTRLPRETQYF. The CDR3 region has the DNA TGTGCCAGCAGCACCAGACTCCCGCGGGAGACCCAGTACTTC.

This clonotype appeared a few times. The CDR3 nucleotides are TGTGCCAGCAGCCAATTGGGGGCCAGCAATCAGCCCCAGCATTTT. Translated: CASSQLGASNQPQHF. The J gene is TRBJ1-5, the V gene TRBV5-5, with D possibly being TRBD1 (6 bases). Germline V gene data show CDR1 as SGHKS and CDR2 as YYEKEE (reference sequence). The CDR3 extends over 15 amino acids. V was shortened by 4 bases and J by 1 base, with 12 bases between the two germline ends.

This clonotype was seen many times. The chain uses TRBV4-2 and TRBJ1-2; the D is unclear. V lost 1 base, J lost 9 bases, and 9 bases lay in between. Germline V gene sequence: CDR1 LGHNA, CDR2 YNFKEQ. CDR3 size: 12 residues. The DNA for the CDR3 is TGTGCCAGCAGCCAAGGGGCAGTGAGCTACACCTTC. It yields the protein CASSQGAVSYTF.

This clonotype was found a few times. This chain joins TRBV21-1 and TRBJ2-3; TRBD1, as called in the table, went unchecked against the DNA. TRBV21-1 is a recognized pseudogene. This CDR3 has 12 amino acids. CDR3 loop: CASRYGRNTQYF. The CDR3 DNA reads TGTGCCAGCAGATATGGGCGGAATACGCAGTATTTT.

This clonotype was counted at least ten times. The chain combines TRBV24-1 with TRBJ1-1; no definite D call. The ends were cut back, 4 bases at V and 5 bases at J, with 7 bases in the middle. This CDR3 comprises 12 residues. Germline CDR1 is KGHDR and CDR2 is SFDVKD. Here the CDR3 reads CATSEGGTEAFF. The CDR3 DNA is TGTGCCACCAGTGAGGGAGGGACTGAAGCTTTCTTT.

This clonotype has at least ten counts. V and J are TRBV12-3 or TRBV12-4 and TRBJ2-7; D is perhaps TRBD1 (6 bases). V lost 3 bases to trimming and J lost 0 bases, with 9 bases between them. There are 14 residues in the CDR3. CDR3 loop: CASSFRGSSYEQYF. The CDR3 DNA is TGTGCCAGCAGTTTTAGGGGGAGCTCCTACGAGCAGTACTTC.

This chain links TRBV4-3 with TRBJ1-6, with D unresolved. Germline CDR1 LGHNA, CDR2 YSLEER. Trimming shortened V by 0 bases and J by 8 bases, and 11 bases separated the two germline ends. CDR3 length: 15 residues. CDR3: CASSQDRGFDSPLHF. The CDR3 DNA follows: TGCGCCAGCAGCCAAGATCGGGGTTTCGATTCACCCCTCCACTTT.

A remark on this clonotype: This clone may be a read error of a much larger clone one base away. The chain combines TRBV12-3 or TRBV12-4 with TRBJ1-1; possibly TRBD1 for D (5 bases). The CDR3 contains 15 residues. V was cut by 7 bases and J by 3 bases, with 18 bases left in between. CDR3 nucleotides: TGTGCCAGCACCCCGGGGGGACTTAGGGACACTGAAGCTTTCTTT. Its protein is CASTPGGLRDTEAFF.

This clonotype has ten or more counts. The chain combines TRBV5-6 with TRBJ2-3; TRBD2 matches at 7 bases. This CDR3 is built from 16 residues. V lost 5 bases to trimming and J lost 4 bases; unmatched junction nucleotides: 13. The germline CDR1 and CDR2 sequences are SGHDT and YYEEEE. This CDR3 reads CASRPLGAGVADTQYF. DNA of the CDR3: TGTGCCAGCAGACCTCTCGGCGCGGGGGTCGCAGATACGCAGTATTTT.

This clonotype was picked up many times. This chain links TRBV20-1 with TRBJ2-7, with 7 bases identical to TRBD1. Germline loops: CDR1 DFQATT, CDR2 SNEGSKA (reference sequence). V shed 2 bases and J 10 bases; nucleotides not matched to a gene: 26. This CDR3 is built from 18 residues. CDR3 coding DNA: TGCAGTGCTAGACCGAGGGTGTTAGCCCCAACCCTTGACAGGGACCAGTACTTC. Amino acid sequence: CSARPRVLAPTLDRDQYF.

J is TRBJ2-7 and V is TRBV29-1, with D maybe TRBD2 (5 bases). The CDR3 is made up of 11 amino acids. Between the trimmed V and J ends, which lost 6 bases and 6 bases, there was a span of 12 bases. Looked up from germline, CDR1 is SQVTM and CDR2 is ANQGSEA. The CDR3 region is CSVPRGREQYF. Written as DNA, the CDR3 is TGCAGCGTGCCCCGGGGTCGCGAGCAGTACTTC.

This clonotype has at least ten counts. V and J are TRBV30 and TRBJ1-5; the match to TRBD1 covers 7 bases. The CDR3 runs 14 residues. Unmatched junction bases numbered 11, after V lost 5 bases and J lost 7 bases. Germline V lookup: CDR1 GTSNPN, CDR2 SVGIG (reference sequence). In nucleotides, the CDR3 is TGTGCCTGGGCCAAACAGGGGAGGCAGCAGCCCCAGCATTTT. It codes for CAWAKQGRQQPQHF.

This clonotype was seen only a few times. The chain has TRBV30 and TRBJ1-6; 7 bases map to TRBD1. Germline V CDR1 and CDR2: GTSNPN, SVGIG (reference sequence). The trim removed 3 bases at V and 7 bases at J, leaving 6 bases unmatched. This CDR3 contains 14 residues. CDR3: CAWSAFRGNSPLHF. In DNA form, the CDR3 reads TGTGCCTGGAGCGCCTTCAGGGGGAATTCACCCCTCCACTTT.

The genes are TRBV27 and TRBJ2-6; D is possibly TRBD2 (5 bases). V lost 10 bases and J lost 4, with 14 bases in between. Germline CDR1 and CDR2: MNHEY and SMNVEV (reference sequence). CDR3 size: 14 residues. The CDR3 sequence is CATKRVGGANVLTF. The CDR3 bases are TGTGCCACCAAGAGGGTTGGGGGGGCCAACGTCCTGACTTTC.

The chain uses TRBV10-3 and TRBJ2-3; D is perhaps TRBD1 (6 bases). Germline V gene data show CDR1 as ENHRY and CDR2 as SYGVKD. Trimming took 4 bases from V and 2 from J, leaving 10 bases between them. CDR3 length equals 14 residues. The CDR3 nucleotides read TGTGCCATCAGTGTAATGGGGGCCACAGATACGCAGTATTTT. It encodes CAISVMGATDTQYF.

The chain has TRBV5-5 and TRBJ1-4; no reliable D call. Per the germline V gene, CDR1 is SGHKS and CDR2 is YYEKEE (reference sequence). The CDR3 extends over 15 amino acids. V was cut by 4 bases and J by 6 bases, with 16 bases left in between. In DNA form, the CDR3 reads TGTGCCAGCAGCCTAGACCCCCCGCGAGATGAAAAACTGTTTTTT. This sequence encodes CASSLDPPRDEKLFF.

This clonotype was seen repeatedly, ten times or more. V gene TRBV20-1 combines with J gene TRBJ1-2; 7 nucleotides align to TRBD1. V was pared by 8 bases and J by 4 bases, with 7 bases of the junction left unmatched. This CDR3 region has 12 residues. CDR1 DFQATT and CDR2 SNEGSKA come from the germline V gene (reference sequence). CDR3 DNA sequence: TGCAGTTACAGGGGCCCTGGCTATGGCTACACCTTC. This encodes CSYRGPGYGYTF.

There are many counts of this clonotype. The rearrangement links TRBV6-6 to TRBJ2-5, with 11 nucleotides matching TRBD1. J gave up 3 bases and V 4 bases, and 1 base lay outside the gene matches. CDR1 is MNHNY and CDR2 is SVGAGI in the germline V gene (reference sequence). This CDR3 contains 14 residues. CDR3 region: CASSWGQGEETQYF. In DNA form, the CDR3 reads TGTGCCAGCAGTTGGGGACAGGGGGAAGAGACCCAGTACTTC.

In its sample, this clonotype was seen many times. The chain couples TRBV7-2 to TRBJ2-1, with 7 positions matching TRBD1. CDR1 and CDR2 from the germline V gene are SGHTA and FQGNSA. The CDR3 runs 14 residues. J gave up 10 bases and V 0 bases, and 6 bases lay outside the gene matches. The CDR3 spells CASSLARGGAEQFF. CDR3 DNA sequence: TGTGCCAGCAGCTTAGCCCGAGGGGGCGCCGAGCAGTTCTTC.

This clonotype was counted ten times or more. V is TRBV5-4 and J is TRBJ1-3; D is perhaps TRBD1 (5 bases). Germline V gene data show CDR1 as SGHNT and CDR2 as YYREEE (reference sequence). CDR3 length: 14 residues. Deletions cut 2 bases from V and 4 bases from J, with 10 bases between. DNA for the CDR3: TGTGCCAGCAGCTTCGGGACGAAAGGAAACACCATATATTTT. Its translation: CASSFGTKGNTIYF.

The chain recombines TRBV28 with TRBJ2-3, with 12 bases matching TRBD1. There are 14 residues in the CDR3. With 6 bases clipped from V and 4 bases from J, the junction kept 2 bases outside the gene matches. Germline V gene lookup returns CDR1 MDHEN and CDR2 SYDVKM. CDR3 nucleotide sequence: TGTGCCAGCAGGGGACAGGGGGCACCAGATACGCAGTATTTT. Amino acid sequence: CASRGQGAPDTQYF.

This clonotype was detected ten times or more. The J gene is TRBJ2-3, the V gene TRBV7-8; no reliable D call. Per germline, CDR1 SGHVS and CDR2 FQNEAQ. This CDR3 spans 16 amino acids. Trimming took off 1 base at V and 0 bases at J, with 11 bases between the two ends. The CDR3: CASSLGGSPSTDTQYF. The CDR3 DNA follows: TGTGCCAGCAGCTTAGGCGGTAGTCCTAGCACAGATACGCAGTATTTT.